This TCR beta chain was identified during a study of blood T cells in healthy people across ages. The CDR3 is made up of 14 amino acids. The germline V and J ends were trimmed by 2 bases and 7 bases, with 15 bases remaining between them. CDR1 and CDR2 from the germline V gene are SGHRS and YFSETQ. Through a sample-barcoded 5' primer and a J-beta primer mix, a second PCR was run for roughly 7 to 12 cycles. Samples each returned at least 3 million CDR3-containing paired-end reads. TCRdb reprocessed the 5' RACE reads via MiXCR and lists one record per CDR3 protein. The data contain 800,000 or so distinct CDR3 sequences, around 50% of them singletons.

This sequence was found in a man aged 80 or over in good health. The chain carries TRBV5-1 and TRBJ1-2; D might be TRBD1 (6 bases). Sequencing used blood. The chain's CDR3 is CASSFQQGQGGYTF. The CDR3 nucleotides read TGCGCCAGCAGCTTCCAACAGGGCCAAGGTGGCTACACCTTC.